These 30 T cell receptor beta chains share one sample of origin, sequenced in a study of graft-versus-host responses after intestinal transplantation. TCRdb's table, derived via immunoSEQ multiplex PCR, lists solely in-frame clones and lacks some. The repertoire holds about 19,000 clones, with 90% as singletons. Sequencing was performed on PBMCs, taken around 350 days after transplant. These receptors all stem from a human patient who received an intestinal transplant, so some T cells may come from the graft donor.

The V and J genes are TRBV6-6 and TRBJ2-2, with 12 bases that match TRBD1. Looked up from germline, CDR1 is MNHNY and CDR2 is SVGAGI (reference sequence). The CDR3 is made up of 16 amino acids. With 6 bases clipped from V and 7 bases from J, the junction kept 9 bases outside the gene matches. Here the CDR3 reads CASSILGTGGGGELFF. The CDR3 DNA follows: TGTGCCAGCAGCATTCTCGGGACAGGGGGCGGCGGGGAGCTGTTTTTT.

The rearrangement uses TRBV11-2 and TRBJ2-4, with 7 bases that match TRBD1. Germline V gene data show CDR1 as SGHAT and CDR2 as FQNNGV. After removal of 3 bases from V and 9 bases from J, the junction contained 8 bases not matched to a gene. The CDR3 has 14 residues. In nucleotides, the CDR3 is TGTGCCAGCAGCTTGCGACAGGGTTTAGGCATTCAGTACTTC. This codes for CASSLRQGLGIQYF.

V gene TRBV2 combines with J gene TRBJ2-7, with TRBD1 identical over 9 bases. After removal of 4 bases from V and 5 bases from J, the junction contained 0 bases not matched to a gene. Germline CDR1 is SNHLY and CDR2 is FYNNEI. This CDR3 has 12 residues. The CDR3 spells CASSGTGDEQYF. The DNA for the CDR3 is TGTGCCAGCAGTGGGACAGGGGACGAGCAGTACTTC.

The CDR3 coding sequence is TGCGCCAGCAGCTTGTGGACAGCTAATGAGCAGTTCTTC. It specifies CASSLWTANEQFF. The J gene is TRBJ2-1, the V gene TRBV5-1, with a tentative D call TRBD1 (6 bases). Germline V gene sequence: CDR1 SGHRS, CDR2 YFSETQ. The CDR3 sequence is 13 residues long. V was cut by 1 base and J by 7 bases, with 9 bases left in between. Together with reference TRBV5-1 and TRBJ2-1, the CDR3 gives the full variable domain: KAGVTQTPRYLIKTRGQQVTLSCSPISGHRSVSWYQQTPGQGLQFLFEYFSETQRNKGNFPGRFSGRQFSNSRSEMNVSTLELGDSALYLCASSLWTANEQFFGPGTRLTVL.

In this sample, this clone turned up once. J is TRBJ1-4 and V is TRBV19; no reliable D call. Germline-derived CDR1 and CDR2 are LNHDA and SQIVND (reference sequence). The length of the CDR3 is 14 residues. Between the trimmed V and J ends, which lost 6 bases and 7 bases, there was a span of 15 bases. CDR3 region: CASRAFGGSEKLFF. Here the CDR3 DNA reads TGTGCCAGTAGGGCGTTTGGAGGGAGTGAAAAACTGTTTTTT.

The rearrangement uses TRBV7-9 and TRBJ1-5; maybe TRBD1 (6 bases). The germline V gene encodes CDR1 SEHNR and CDR2 FQNEAQ (reference sequence). The CDR3 spans 13 residues. The V end lost 3 bases, the J end lost 7 bases, and 10 bases lay between the germline ends. CDR3 bases: TGTGCCAGCAGCTTGGGGGCAGGGCAGCCCCAGCATTTT. It yields the protein CASSLGAGQPQHF. The whole variable domain, remainder taken from reference TRBV7-9 and TRBJ1-5, is DTGVSQNPRHKITKRGQNVTFRCDPISEHNRLYWYRQTLGQGPEFLTYFQNEAQLEKSRLLSDRFSAERPKGSFSTLEIQRTEQGDSAMYLCASSLGAGQPQHFGDGTRLSIL.

The CDR3 reads CASRIGRAWNEKLFF. DNA for the CDR3: TGTGCCAGCAGGATAGGAAGGGCTTGGAATGAAAAACTGTTTTTT. The chain links TRBV7-9 to TRBJ1-4; D is unresolved. Germline V lookup: CDR1 SEHNR, CDR2 FQNEAQ (reference sequence). V was shortened by 6 bases and J by 5 bases, with 16 bases between the two germline ends. The CDR3 length is 15 residues.

The sample holds a few counts of this clone. The chain recombines TRBV9 with TRBJ2-6; D is unresolved. Germline V gene data show CDR1 as SGDLS and CDR2 as YYNGEE. V lost 0 bases, J lost 4 bases, and 5 bases lay in between. The length of the CDR3 is 14 residues. In nucleotides, the CDR3 is TGTGCCAGCAGCGTAGACGGGGGGGCCAACGTCCTGACTTTC. It specifies CASSVDGGANVLTF.

V gene TRBV5-1 combines with J gene TRBJ2-3, with a weak D call TRBD1 (6 bases). CDR3 length: 14 residues. V was trimmed by 1 base and J by 10 bases, leaving 16 bases between them. Looked up from germline, CDR1 is SGHRS and CDR2 is YFSETQ. The chain's CDR3 is CASSLTGFAPPQYF. CDR3 nucleotides: TGCGCCAGCAGCTTGACAGGGTTCGCACCCCCGCAGTATTTT.

This chain links TRBV7-9 with TRBJ1-6; TRBD1 matches 8 bases. The germline V gene encodes CDR1 SEHNR and CDR2 FQNEAQ (reference sequence). CDR3 length equals 14 residues. Unmatched junction bases numbered 6, after V lost 4 bases and J lost 10 bases. The CDR3 nucleotides read TGTGCCAGCAGCTCAGGACAGGGTGAATCACCCCTCCACTTT. It codes for CASSSGQGESPLHF. The full variable domain, in which reference TRBV7-9 and TRBJ1-6 provide the parts outside the CDR3, is DTGVSQNPRHKITKRGQNVTFRCDPISEHNRLYWYRQTLGQGPEFLTYFQNEAQLEKSRLLSDRFSAERPKGSFSTLEIQRTEQGDSAMYLCASSSGQGESPLHFGNGTRLTVT.

The J gene is TRBJ2-1, the V gene TRBV11-3; 12 nucleotides agree with TRBD2. The CDR3 has 15 residues. The V and J ends lost 1 base and 6 bases, in that order; junction bases with no gene match: 1. CDR1 and CDR2 (germline): SGHNT, YENEEA. Written as DNA, the CDR3 is TGTGCCAGCAGCTTAGGGGGACTAGCGGGCAATGAGCAGTTCTTC. Translated, it gives CASSLGGLAGNEQFF.

The DNA of the CDR3 is TGTGCCAGCAGTCCGAAATCTGGGGCCAACGTCCTGACTTTC. Its translation is CASSPKSGANVLTF. The chain uses TRBV6-5 and TRBJ2-6; no clear D gene. This CDR3 has 14 residues. Looked up from germline, CDR1 is MNHEY and CDR2 is SVGAGI. V was shortened by 5 bases and J by 1 base, with 6 bases between the two germline ends.

The V call is TRBV9, the J call TRBJ2-5; the D gene is possibly TRBD2 (6 bases). In germline, CDR1 is SGDLS, CDR2 YYNGEE. The ends were cut back, 4 bases at V and 5 bases at J, with 18 bases in the middle. The CDR3 has 15 amino acids. CDR3 sequence reads: CASSTWDFFSETQYF. The DNA for the CDR3 is TGTGCCAGCAGCACCTGGGACTTCTTTAGCGAGACCCAGTACTTC.

This chain joins TRBV6-5 and TRBJ2-7, with 10 bases identical to TRBD1. This CDR3 has 13 amino acids. The germline V gene has CDR1 MNHEY and CDR2 SVGAGI. V dropped 7 bases and J dropped 6; count of bases not matched to a gene: 6. CDR3 DNA: TGTGCCAGCAATACGGGACAGGGGCCCGAGCAGTACTTC. Its protein product is CASNTGQGPEQYF.

This chain uses TRBV6-5 with TRBJ1-2; unclear D gene. Germline CDR1 is MNHEY and CDR2 is SVGAGI. This CDR3 comprises 13 residues. The V gene lost 3 bases and the J gene lost 4 bases, with 9 bases spanning the gap. For the CDR3, the DNA is TGTGCCAGCAGTTATAAAGGGTTCTATGGCTACACCTTC. Its protein is CASSYKGFYGYTF.

The chain links TRBV29-1 to TRBJ1-1; D is ambiguous. This CDR3 spans 12 amino acids. CDR1 is SQVTM, CDR2 ANQGSEA, per germline. Trimming left V 4 bases short and J 1 base short, with 7 bases between. The CDR3 coding sequence is TGCAGCGTTGTCCCAGGGAACACTGAAGCTTTCTTT. Residues: CSVVPGNTEAFF.

The chain uses TRBV6-1 and TRBJ2-1; unclear D gene. The germline V and J ends were trimmed by 5 bases and 3 bases, with 11 bases remaining between them. The CDR3 loop spans 14 amino acids. Germline values: CDR1 MNHNS, CDR2 SASEGT. The CDR3 sequence: CASSSSEIYNEQFF. The DNA for the CDR3 is TGTGCCAGCAGTTCCTCCGAAATCTACAATGAGCAGTTCTTC.

The chain carries TRBV5-1 and TRBJ2-5; 7 bases fit TRBD1. V dropped 4 bases and J dropped 4; count of bases not matched to a gene: 4. Germline CDR1 and CDR2: SGHRS and YFSETQ. This CDR3 region has 13 residues. CDR3 sequence reads: CASSRNRGETQYF. As DNA, the CDR3 is TGCGCCAGCAGCCGGAACAGGGGAGAGACCCAGTACTTC.

The chain uses TRBV5-1 and TRBJ1-4; 9 bases fit TRBD1. CDR3 length equals 13 residues. The ends lost 3 bases at V and 8 bases at J; junction bases unmatched: 2. Germline-derived CDR1 and CDR2 are SGHRS and YFSETQ. CDR3 DNA sequence: TGCGCCAGCAGCTGGGGACAGGGCGAAAAACTGTTTTTT. This codes for CASSWGQGEKLFF.

Note on this clone: This sample includes further DNA sequences coding for the same CDR3. In DNA form, the CDR3 reads TGTGCCAGCAGCGACAGTCGTTCACCCCTCCACTTT. Protein sequence: CASSDSRSPLHF. The chain has TRBV9 and TRBJ1-6; no firm D call. CDR3 length equals 12 residues. Per the germline V gene, CDR1 is SGDLS and CDR2 is YYNGEE. Trimming removed 3 bases at V and 9 bases at J, with 7 bases between.

The V and J genes are TRBV6-5 and TRBJ1-5, with D perhaps matching TRBD1 (5 bases). CDR1 MNHEY and CDR2 SVGAGI come from the germline V gene. The CDR3 has 12 amino acids. With 10 bases removed from V and 2 bases from J, the gap between germline ends came to 9 bases. DNA for the CDR3: TGTGCCACCGGCAGGGGCAATCAGCCCCAGCATTTT. Translated, it gives CATGRGNQPQHF.

This chain links TRBV6-6 with TRBJ2-5; a possible D gene is TRBD2 (6 bases). The CDR3 spans 15 residues. V dropped 5 bases and J dropped 3 bases, with 16 bases sitting between them. Per the germline V gene, CDR1 is MNHNY and CDR2 is SVGAGI (reference sequence). CDR3 nucleotides: TGTGCCAGCAGTGGGCTGGACTACATTAAAGAGACCCAGTACTTC. This encodes CASSGLDYIKETQYF.

CDR3: CASSPRGAWGNSNQPQHF. The CDR3 coding sequence is TGTGCCAGCTCACCAAGGGGGGCGTGGGGTAATAGCAATCAGCCCCAGCATTTT. This chain joins TRBV18 and TRBJ1-5, with D perhaps TRBD1 (6 bases). Trimming took off 2 bases at V and 0 bases at J, with 17 bases between the two ends. Germline values: CDR1 KGHSH, CDR2 LQKENI. The CDR3 covers 18 residues.

This clone was observed once. The chain recombines TRBV5-1 with TRBJ2-2; D not resolved. Germline-derived CDR1 and CDR2 are SGHRS and YFSETQ. This CDR3 is 14 amino acids long. V was clipped by 0 bases and J by 1 base, with 4 bases between them. CDR3 DNA: TGCGCCAGCAGCTTGGTCCAGAACACCGGGGAGCTGTTTTTT. This translates into CASSLVQNTGELFF. Together with reference TRBV5-1 and TRBJ2-2, the CDR3 gives the full variable domain: KAGVTQTPRYLIKTRGQQVTLSCSPISGHRSVSWYQQTPGQGLQFLFEYFSETQRNKGNFPGRFSGRQFSNSRSEMNVSTLELGDSALYLCASSLVQNTGELFFGEGSRLTVL.

Only one count was recorded for this clone. The rearrangement joins TRBV27 to TRBJ2-4; D possibly matches TRBD1 or TRBD2 (5 bases each). Germline loops: CDR1 MNHEY, CDR2 SMNVEV (reference sequence). The CDR3 totals 15 residues. Trimming took 0 bases from V and 0 from J, leaving 6 bases between them. This CDR3 is CASSLSGVAKNIQYF. CDR3 nucleotide sequence: TGTGCCAGCAGTTTATCGGGGGTAGCCAAAAACATTCAGTACTTC.

The chain couples TRBV6-5 to TRBJ1-2; D might be TRBD1 (5 bases). The CDR3 covers 13 residues. Looked up from germline, CDR1 is MNHEY and CDR2 is SVGAGI. Trimming removed 5 bases from V and 4 bases from J, with 11 bases in between. Written as DNA, the CDR3 is TGTGCCAGCAGTCCTGGAGGGGCCTATGGCTACACCTTC. Protein: CASSPGGAYGYTF.

The rearrangement links TRBV7-2 to TRBJ1-5, with a possible D match to TRBD1 (6 bases). V was cut by 1 base and J by 4 bases, with 17 bases left in between. This CDR3 has 17 amino acids. Looked up from germline, CDR1 is SGHTA and CDR2 is FQGNSA. The CDR3 sequence is CASSLGRGRGGNQPQHF. The CDR3 DNA reads TGTGCCAGCAGCTTAGGTCGGGGCAGGGGCGGGAATCAGCCCCAGCATTTT.

This sequence joins TRBV4-3 and TRBJ1-3; D not certain. Between the trimmed V and J ends, which lost 4 bases and 0 bases, there was a span of 10 bases. The V gene's germline CDR1 is LGHNA and CDR2 YSLEER. The CDR3 runs to 15 residues. The CDR3 coding sequence is TGCGCCAGCAGCCTCGGGATTCTCTCTGGAAACACCATATATTTT. It translates to CASSLGILSGNTIYF.

The CDR3 nucleotides are TGTGCCACCAGCACCTGGGGTCGACAGGGCCCAAGCGGGGCCAACGTCCTGACTTTC. This sequence encodes CATSTWGRQGPSGANVLTF. The chain joins TRBV15 to TRBJ2-6, with TRBD1 identical over 7 bases. Germline-derived CDR1 and CDR2 are LNHNV and YYDKDF (reference sequence). The CDR3 extends over 19 amino acids. The ends lost 4 bases at V and 4 bases at J; junction bases unmatched: 16. The full variable domain, its missing parts supplied by reference TRBV15 and TRBJ2-6, is DAMVIQNPRYQVTQFGKPVTLSCSQTLNHNVMYWYQQKSSQAPKLLFHYYDKDFNNEADTPDNFQSRRPNTSFCFLDIRSPGLGDTAMYLCATSTWGRQGPSGANVLTFGAGSRLTVL.

The chain couples TRBV6-1 to TRBJ2-3, with 10 bases identical to TRBD2. V lost 4 bases, J lost 4 bases, and 5 bases stayed unmatched. The CDR3 runs 15 residues. Germline lookup yields CDR1 MNHNS and CDR2 SASEGT. CDR3 in amino acids: CASSVSSGGSDTQYF. As DNA, the CDR3 is TGTGCCAGCAGTGTGTCTAGCGGGGGTTCAGATACGCAGTATTTT.